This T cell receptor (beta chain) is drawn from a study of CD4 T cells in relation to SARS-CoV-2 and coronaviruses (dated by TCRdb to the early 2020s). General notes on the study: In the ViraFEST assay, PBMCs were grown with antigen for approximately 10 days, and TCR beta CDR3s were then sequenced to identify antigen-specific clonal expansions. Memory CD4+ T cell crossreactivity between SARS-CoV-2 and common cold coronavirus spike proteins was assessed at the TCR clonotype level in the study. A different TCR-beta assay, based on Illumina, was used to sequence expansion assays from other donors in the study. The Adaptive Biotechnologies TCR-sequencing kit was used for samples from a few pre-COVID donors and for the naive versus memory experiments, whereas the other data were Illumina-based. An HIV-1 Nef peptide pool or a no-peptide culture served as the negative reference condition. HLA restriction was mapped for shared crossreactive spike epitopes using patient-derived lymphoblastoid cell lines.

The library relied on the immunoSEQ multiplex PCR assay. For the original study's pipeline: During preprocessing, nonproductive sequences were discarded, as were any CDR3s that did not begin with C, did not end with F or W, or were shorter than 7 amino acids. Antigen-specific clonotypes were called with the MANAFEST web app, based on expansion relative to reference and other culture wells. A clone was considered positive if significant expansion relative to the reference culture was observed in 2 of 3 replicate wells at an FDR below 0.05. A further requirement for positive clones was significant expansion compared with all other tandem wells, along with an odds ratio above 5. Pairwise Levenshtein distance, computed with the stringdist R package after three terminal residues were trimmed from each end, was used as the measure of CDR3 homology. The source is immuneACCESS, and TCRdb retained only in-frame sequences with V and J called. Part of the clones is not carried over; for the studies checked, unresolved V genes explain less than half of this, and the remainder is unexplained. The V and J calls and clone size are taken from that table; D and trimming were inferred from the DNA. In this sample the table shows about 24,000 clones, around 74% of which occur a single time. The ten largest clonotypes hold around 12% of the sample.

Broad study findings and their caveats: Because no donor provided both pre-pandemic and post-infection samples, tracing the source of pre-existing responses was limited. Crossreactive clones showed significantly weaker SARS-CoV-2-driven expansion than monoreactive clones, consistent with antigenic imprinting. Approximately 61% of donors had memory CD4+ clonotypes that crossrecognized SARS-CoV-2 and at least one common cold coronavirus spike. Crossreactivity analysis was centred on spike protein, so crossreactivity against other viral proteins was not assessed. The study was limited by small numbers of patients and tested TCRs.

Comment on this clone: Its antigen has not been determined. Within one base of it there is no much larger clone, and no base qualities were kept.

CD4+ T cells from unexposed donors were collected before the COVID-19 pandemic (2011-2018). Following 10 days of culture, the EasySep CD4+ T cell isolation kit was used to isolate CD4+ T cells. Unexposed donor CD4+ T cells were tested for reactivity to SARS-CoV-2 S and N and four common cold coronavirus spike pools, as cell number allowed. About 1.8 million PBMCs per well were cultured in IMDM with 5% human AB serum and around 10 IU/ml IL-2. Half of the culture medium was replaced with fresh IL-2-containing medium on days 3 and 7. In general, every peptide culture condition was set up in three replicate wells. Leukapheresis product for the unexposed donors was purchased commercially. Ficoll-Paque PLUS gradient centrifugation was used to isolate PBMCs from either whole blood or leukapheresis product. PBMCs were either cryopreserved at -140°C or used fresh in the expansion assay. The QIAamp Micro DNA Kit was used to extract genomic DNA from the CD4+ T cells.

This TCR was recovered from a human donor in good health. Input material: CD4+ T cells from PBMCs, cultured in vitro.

The CDR3 region: CASSFVEGTEAFF. At the DNA level, the sequence is TGTGCCAGCAGCTTTGTGGAAGGCACTGAAGCTTTCTTT. Recombination connected TRBV5-5 to TRBJ1-1, with no confident D gene call. Including the terminal cysteine and phenylalanine, the CDR3 comprises 13 residues. The retained sequence is limited to the CDR3, 39 bases, with the frame set at the first base. From a lookup of the germline V gene (reference sequence), CDR1 and CDR2 are SGHKS and YYEKEE. Deletion took 2 bases off V and 4 bases off J, with a span of 9 bases between the germline ends.